This T cell receptor (beta chain) was found in a study of graft-versus-host responses after intestinal transplantation. Study outcomes and limitations: Some patients had graft-donor T cell macrochimerism, and their allografts showed high graft-versus-host to host-versus-graft clonal ratios. GvH clones occurred in recipient marrow; some first appeared in ileum or blood.

Concerning this clone: Its target is unknown.

Here immunoSEQ multiplex PCR was the method, and the copy in TCRdb shows in-frame clones only, minus some. The sample holds about 97,000 clones; around 92% are singletons and the top ten take roughly 0.2%. The CDR3 is 15 amino acids. J lost 3 bases, V lost 3 bases, and 9 bases had no gene match. Germline V CDR1 and CDR2: SGHRS, YFSETQ. The chain joins TRBV5-1 to TRBJ2-7; TRBD2 aligns across 7 bases. The TCR was taken from a human donor who was the organ donor for an intestinal transplant. This material consisted of unstimulated CD4+ T cells sorted from spleen or lymph node cells, taken before transplant. The CDR3 DNA sequence: TGCGCCAGCAGCTACACTCAGGGAGGGTTCTACGAGCAGTACTTC. Residues: CASSYTQGGFYEQYF.